The present T cell receptor (beta chain) was sequenced within a study of human T cells and chemical hapten exposure. Via MiXCR, TCRdb re-called the RACE reads, giving one row per CDR3 protein. The sample includes approximately 120,000 distinct CDR3 sequences, 9% to 9.5% of them seen just once. Germline assignment: CDR1 MNHEY and CDR2 SMNVEV (reference sequence). With 2 bases removed from V and 0 bases from J, the gap between germline ends came to 13 bases. The CDR3 spans 16 residues. Documented time point: patch test 2, 6 weeks after DPC sensitization. Treatment specified: therapeutic diphenylcyclopropenone sensitization with weekly scalp DPC.

This receptor was taken from a woman between 40 and 50 years old with alopecia areata. Some clones in this sample may be carry-over from other donors' samples. This chain links TRBV27 with TRBJ1-2; D possibly corresponds to TRBD1 (5 bases). Material: whole blood, obtained in connection with sensitization to the hapten diphenylcyclopropenone (DPC). This CDR3 is CASSLVGAGSNYGYTF. The CDR3 coding sequence is TGTGCCAGCAGTTTAGTCGGCGCAGGGTCTAACTATGGCTACACCTTC.